This TCR beta chain was identified in a study of blood T cell repertoires in COVID-19. Original analysis: Reference gene primers were amplified, and this amplification served to estimate nucleated cell counts. Only in-frame clones appear in the TCRdb table, and some are missing; sequencing was by immunoSEQ multiplex PCR. D and trimming come from the DNA, and the V and J calls and clone size come from that table. Here the sample spans about 280,000 clones, roughly nine tenths being singletons. V dropped 4 bases and J dropped 5 bases, with 21 bases sitting between them. The CDR3 is made up of 17 amino acids. CDR1 and CDR2 (germline): MDHEN, SYDVKM.

The V call is TRBV28, the J call TRBJ1-5, with D tentatively TRBD1 (6 bases). Specimen: PBMCs or T cells enriched from blood (not recorded which). The TCR originated in a woman aged 55-70 years who had recovered from COVID-19. This CDR3 is CASSSGGADGVYQPQHF. The CDR3 coding sequence is TGTGCCAGCAGTTCCGGGGGGGCGGATGGTGTGTATCAGCCCCAGCATTTT.